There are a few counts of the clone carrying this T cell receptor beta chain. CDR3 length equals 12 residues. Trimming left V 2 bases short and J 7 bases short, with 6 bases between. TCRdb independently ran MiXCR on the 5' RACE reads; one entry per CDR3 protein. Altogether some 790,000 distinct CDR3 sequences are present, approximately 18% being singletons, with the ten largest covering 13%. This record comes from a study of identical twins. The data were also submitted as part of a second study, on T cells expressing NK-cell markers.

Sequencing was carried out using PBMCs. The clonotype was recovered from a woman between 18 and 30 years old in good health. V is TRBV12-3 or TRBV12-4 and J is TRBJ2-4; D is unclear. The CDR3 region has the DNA TGTGCCAGCAGTTTACTGCAGAACATTCAGTACTTC. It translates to CASSLLQNIQYF.